These T cell receptor beta chains were read from a single sample in a study of shared clonotypes between healthy human individuals. The data were produced by immunoSEQ multiplex PCR, yet TCRdb's version contains in-frame clones alone and is incomplete. The table shows about 2 million clones, with about 95% occurring only once. Sequences were obtained from naive CD8+ T cells sorted from blood. These TCRs come from a man aged 18 to 29 in good health. CDR3s include the opening cysteine and the closing phenylalanine or tryptophan. Each record gives: clone size, D gene, V gene, J gene, CDR3 DNA, CDR3 protein. A D gene is named only where the DNA matches it firmly. Expanded clones are given a class, and other clones once, few, many or no size at all.

NA	NA	TRBV6-1	TRBJ1-2	TGTGCCAGCAGTGAACCCAGGAACTATGGCTACACCTTC	CASSEPRNYGYTF
NA	NA	TRBV27	TRBJ1-2	TGTGCCAGCAGTTTGGGGCCGGGAACGGGGTTCTATGGCTACACCTTC	CASSLGPGTGFYGYTF
NA	NA	TRBV5-1	TRBJ2-4	TGCGCCAGCAGCTTGGCCCGGCAGGGCGGACGAAACATTCAGTACTTC	CASSLARQGGRNIQYF
NA	NA	TRBV19	TRBJ1-6	TGTGCCAGTAGTGACCAGGCGGGTAATTCACCCCTCCACTTT	CASSDQAGNSPLHF
NA	TRBD2	TRBV9	TRBJ2-5	TGTGCCAGCAGCATTAGCGGGAGTAGCCAAGAGACCCAGTACTTC	CASSISGSSQETQYF
NA	TRBD1	TRBV9	TRBJ1-2	TGTGCCAGCAGCGTAGTGGAGGGGGCGAATGGCTACACCTTC	CASSVVEGANGYTF
NA	NA	TRBV5-3	TRBJ2-7	TGTGCCAGAAGCTTGGGGTACTACGAGCAGTACTTC	CARSLGYYEQYF
NA	TRBD1	TRBV10-2	TRBJ1-2	TGCGCCAGCAGTGAGTCCCGGACAGGGGAGCACTATGGCTACACCTTC	CASSESRTGEHYGYTF
NA	NA	TRBV20-1	TRBJ2-7	TGCAGTTTAGGGGCCTACGAGCAGTACTTC	CSLGAYEQYF
NA	TRBD1	TRBV9	TRBJ2-5	TGTGCCAGCAGCGTAGTCGAGGGACAGGGGACCCAGTACTTC	CASSVVEGQGTQYF
NA	NA	TRBV9	TRBJ1-1	TGTGCCAGCAGCATTGGGGGAGACACTGAAGCTTTCTTT	CASSIGGDTEAFF
NA	NA	TRBV13	TRBJ1-1	TGTGCCAGCAGCTTAGACCGGGGAGACACTGAAGCTTTCTTT	CASSLDRGDTEAFF
NA	NA	TRBV5-6	TRBJ2-2	TGTGCCAGCAGCTTTGTCAGCGACACCGGGGAGCTGTTTTTT	CASSFVSDTGELFF
NA	NA	TRBV25-1	TRBJ2-3	TGTGCCAGCAGTGATACAGGGAGCACAGATACGCAGTATTTT	CASSDTGSTDTQYF
NA	NA	TRBV2	TRBJ2-7	TGTGCCAGCAGTGAAGCCTCTCAAAGCTCCTACGAGCAGTACTTC	CASSEASQSSYEQYF
NA	TRBD2	TRBV7-6	TRBJ2-1	TGTGCCAGCAGCTTAGACTTACTAGCGGGATGGGCTGAGCAGTTCTTC	CASSLDLLAGWAEQFF
NA	NA	TRBV15	TRBJ2-2	TGTGCCACCAGAGAAGGAGGGGGCCTCACCGGGGAGCTGTTTTTT	CATREGGGLTGELFF
NA	NA	TRBV7-6	TRBJ2-7	TGTGCCAGCAGCTTTGGAGACAGTTCCTCCTACGAGCAGTACTTC	CASSFGDSSSYEQYF
NA	NA	TRBV5-4	TRBJ2-3	TGTGCCAGCAGCTTAGGAGACCCTAGCACAGATACGCAGTATTTT	CASSLGDPSTDTQYF
NA	NA	TRBV29-1	TRBJ2-2	TGCAGCGTTGAAGTAAGAGTGGGATCCGGGGAGCTGTTTTTT	CSVEVRVGSGELFF
NA	NA	TRBV14	TRBJ2-1	TGTGCCAGCAGCCACGACTGGAGCAATGAGCAGTTCTTC	CASSHDWSNEQFF
NA	TRBD1	TRBV4-1	TRBJ1-1	TGCGCCAGCAGCCAAGCACCGGGAGGGGGCTGGACTGAAGCTTTCTTT	CASSQAPGGGWTEAFF
NA	NA	TRBV9	TRBJ2-1	TGTGCCAGCAACGGCGGAGGGGACGGGGAGCAGTTCTTC	CASNGGGDGEQFF
NA	NA	TRBV5-6	TRBJ2-1	TGTGCCAGCAGCTTGGCCGGAGACTACCCGTACAATGAGCAGTTCTTC	CASSLAGDYPYNEQFF
NA	NA	TRBV11-2	TRBJ2-1	TGTGCCAGCAGGGGGGGGGCTGTAAGCTCCTACAATGAGCAGTTCTTC	CASRGGAVSSYNEQFF
NA	NA	TRBV29-1	TRBJ2-7	TGCAGCGTTGAAGAGGGTGCAGGCTACGAGCAGTACTTC	CSVEEGAGYEQYF
NA	TRBD1	TRBV27	TRBJ1-4	TGTGCCAGCAGCACCACCCGAGACAGGGCGAATGAAAAACTGTTTTTT	CASSTTRDRANEKLFF
once	NA	TRBV11-2	TRBJ2-7	TGTGCCAGCAGCTGGGAAGGGGACTACGAGCAGTACTTC	CASSWEGDYEQYF
NA	NA	TRBV4-1	TRBJ1-4	TGCGCCAGCAGCACAGAGGTGTTGACTAATGAAAAACTGTTTTTT	CASSTEVLTNEKLFF
once	TRBD2	TRBV9	TRBJ2-5	TGTGCCAGCAGCGATAGCGGGAGCTCGGAGACCCAGTACTTC	CASSDSGSSETQYF
NA	TRBD2	TRBV9	TRBJ2-2	TGTGCCAGCAGCCTCAGCCCGGGGACTAGTATCTTGACCGGGGAGCTGTTTTTT	CASSLSPGTSILTGELFF
NA	NA	TRBV6-5	TRBJ2-7	TGTGCCAGCAGTTACTCAGGAGGTGAAGCAAACTACGAGCAGTACTTC	CASSYSGGEANYEQYF
NA	NA	TRBV19	TRBJ1-1	TGTGCCAGTAGTATAGTAGCGAACACTGAAGCTTTCTTT	CASSIVANTEAFF
once	TRBD2	TRBV27	TRBJ2-3	TGTGCCAGCACCACTAGCGGGAGTGTAGATACGCAGTATTTT	CASTTSGSVDTQYF
NA	TRBD1	TRBV7-2	TRBJ1-2	TGTGCCAGCAGCTTAGGGACTACAGGGGCCACCAGCGGCTACACCTTC	CASSLGTTGATSGYTF
NA	TRBD2	TRBV2	TRBJ2-1	TGTGCCAGCAGTGAAGCGGGACTAGCGGTTTTTGGCAATGAGCAGTTCTTC	CASSEAGLAVFGNEQFF
NA	NA	TRBV6-5	TRBJ2-3	TGTGCCAGCAGCCACTCTCCGACAGATACGCAGTATTTT	CASSHSPTDTQYF
NA	TRBD1	TRBV5-8	TRBJ2-1	TGTGCCAGCAGCTTGGTGACAGGGGGCTGGTACAATGAGCAGTTCTTC	CASSLVTGGWYNEQFF
NA	NA	TRBV7-9	TRBJ2-7	TGTGCCAGCAGCTCGCCCGATATGGGACATTCCTACGAGCAGTACTTC	CASSSPDMGHSYEQYF
NA	TRBD1	TRBV9	TRBJ2-7	TGTGCCAGCAGCTTCGCCGCGACAGGGGCCTACGAGCAGTACTTC	CASSFAATGAYEQYF
NA	NA	TRBV11-3	TRBJ2-4	TGTGCCAGCAGCTTAGAGAGAGGACTAGCCAAAAACATTCAGTACTTC	CASSLERGLAKNIQYF
NA	TRBD2	TRBV9	TRBJ2-3	TGTGCCAGCAGCGTCGGACTAGCGTTTCCTAGCACAGATACGCAGTATTTT	CASSVGLAFPSTDTQYF
NA	TRBD2	TRBV7-2	TRBJ2-1	TGTGCCAGCAGCCCAGAGGGACTAGCGTTTTACAATGAGCAGTTCTTC	CASSPEGLAFYNEQFF
NA	NA	TRBV2	TRBJ2-7	TGTGCCAGCAGTGAATCCTCAGGGAGGTACGAGCAGTACTTC	CASSESSGRYEQYF
NA	NA	TRBV25-1	TRBJ2-1	TGTGCCAGCAGTGAACTGGGACAAATTAATGAGCAGTTCTTC	CASSELGQINEQFF
NA	NA	TRBV19	TRBJ1-1	TGTGCCAGTACCCCCCTGGGGGGGTTCACTGAAGCTTTCTTT	CASTPLGGFTEAFF
NA	NA	TRBV7-9	TRBJ1-4	TGTGCCAGCAGCGCAACCGGGGAGGGAGAAAAACTGTTTTTT	CASSATGEGEKLFF
NA	NA	TRBV15	TRBJ2-3	TGTGCCACCAGCGGAACAGATACGCAGTATTTT	CATSGTDTQYF
NA	TRBD2	TRBV4-1	TRBJ2-3	TGCGCCAGCAGCCAAATCGGCGGGAGTGGCACAGATACGCAGTATTTT	CASSQIGGSGTDTQYF
NA	TRBD2	TRBV27	TRBJ2-1	TGTGCCAGCAGCGGAACGCGGGAGGATGAGCAGTTCTTC	CASSGTREDEQFF
NA	TRBD2	TRBV4-1	TRBJ2-7	TGCGCCAGCAGCCAAGATGGCGGGGGTAGCGACGAGCAGTACTTC	CASSQDGGGSDEQYF
NA	TRBD2	TRBV29-1	TRBJ2-5	TGCAGCGTTGAAGGGCTAGCGGGGGGCTCGTACCAAGAGACCCAGTACTTC	CSVEGLAGGSYQETQYF
NA	NA	TRBV6-5	TRBJ2-1	TGTGCCAGCAGCCGACTTGGGGGTATAGTTAATGAGCAGTTCTTC	CASSRLGGIVNEQFF
NA	TRBD1	TRBV28	TRBJ2-7	TGTGCCAGCAGTTTAGCGGTCCGGACAGGGGCTTACGAGCAGTACTTC	CASSLAVRTGAYEQYF
once	NA	TRBV4-1	TRBJ2-3	TGCGCCAGCAGCCAAGATAGATTAGAGCAGTATTTT	CASSQDRLEQYF